This T cell receptor (beta chain) was sequenced during a study of Ad26.COV2.S vaccination and SARS-CoV-2 variants. Study context: Ad26.COV2.S, an intramuscular injection, was given once or twice 56 days apart.

The study, taken as a whole, reports: An underestimation of total T cell responses may have resulted from the TCR breadth and depth analyses.

The assay was immunoSEQ multiplex PCR, and TCRdb's table has in-frame clones only and misses some. The sample lists about 460,000 clones, 70% to 90% occurring once. This CDR3 region has 13 residues. V was clipped by 11 bases and J by 4 bases, with 17 bases between them. The V gene's germline CDR1 is MDHEN and CDR2 SYDVKM. Treatment defined: 15 to 20 received Ad26.COV2.S at low or high dose, single or two shots; about 5 received placebo; per-sample allocation not given. It was on day 63 after the first vaccine or placebo injection that samples were taken. As its vector, the vaccine had Ad26, which expressed Wuhan-strain SARS-CoV-2 spike. With regard to this clone: No antigen is known for it.

The clonotype comes from a person between 18 and 60 years old who received the Ad26.COV2.S COVID-19 vaccine or a placebo. The sequencing here drew on peripheral blood, taken in a trial of Ad26.COV2.S vaccine versus placebo. The chain recombines TRBV28 with TRBJ1-2; D remains ambiguous. CDR3 in DNA: TGTGCCGCGAGCCGGGCGCCCATCTATGGCTACACCTTC. Its translation is CAASRAPIYGYTF.